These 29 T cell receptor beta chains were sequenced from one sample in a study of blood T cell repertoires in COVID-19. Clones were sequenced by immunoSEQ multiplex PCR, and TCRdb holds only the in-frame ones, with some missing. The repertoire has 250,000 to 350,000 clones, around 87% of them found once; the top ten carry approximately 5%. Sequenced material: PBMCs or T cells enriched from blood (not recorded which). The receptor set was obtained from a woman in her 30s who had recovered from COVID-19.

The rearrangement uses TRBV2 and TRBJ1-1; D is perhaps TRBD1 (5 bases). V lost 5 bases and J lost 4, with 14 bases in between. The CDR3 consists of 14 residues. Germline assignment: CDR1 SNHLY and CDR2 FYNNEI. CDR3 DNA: TGTGCCAGCAGTTTTCAGGGTTTCGGCACTGAAGCTTTCTTT. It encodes CASSFQGFGTEAFF.

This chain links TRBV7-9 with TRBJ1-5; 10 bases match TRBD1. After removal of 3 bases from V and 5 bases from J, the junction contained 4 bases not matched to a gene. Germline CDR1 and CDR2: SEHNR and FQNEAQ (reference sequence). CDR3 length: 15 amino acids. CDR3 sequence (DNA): TGTGCCAGCAGCTTTGGGACAGGGGTCGATCAGCCCCAGCATTTT. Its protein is CASSFGTGVDQPQHF.

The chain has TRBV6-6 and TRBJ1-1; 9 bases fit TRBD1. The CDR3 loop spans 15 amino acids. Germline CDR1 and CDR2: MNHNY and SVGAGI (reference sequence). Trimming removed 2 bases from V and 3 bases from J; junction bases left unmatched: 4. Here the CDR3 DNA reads TGTGCCAGCAGTTACCCTCGACAGGGGGACACTGAAGCTTTCTTT. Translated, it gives CASSYPRQGDTEAFF.

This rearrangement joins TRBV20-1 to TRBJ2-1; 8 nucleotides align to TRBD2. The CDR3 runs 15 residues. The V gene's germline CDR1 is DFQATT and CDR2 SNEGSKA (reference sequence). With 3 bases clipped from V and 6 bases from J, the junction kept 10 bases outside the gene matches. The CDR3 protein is CSASMYGGAGNEQFF. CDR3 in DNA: TGCAGTGCTAGTATGTACGGGGGGGCCGGCAATGAGCAGTTCTTC.

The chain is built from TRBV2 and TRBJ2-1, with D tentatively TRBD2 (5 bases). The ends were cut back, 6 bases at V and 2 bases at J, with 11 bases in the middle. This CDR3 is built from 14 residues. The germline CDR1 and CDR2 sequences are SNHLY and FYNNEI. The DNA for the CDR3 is TGTGCCAGCAGCGGAGGACGGCCCTACAATGAGCAGTTCTTC. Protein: CASSGGRPYNEQFF.

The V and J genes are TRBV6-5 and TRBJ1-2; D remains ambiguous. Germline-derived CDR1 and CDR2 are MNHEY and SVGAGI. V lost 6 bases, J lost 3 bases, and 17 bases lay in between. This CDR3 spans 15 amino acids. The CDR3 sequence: CASSPAREIYYGYTF. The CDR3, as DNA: TGTGCCAGCAGCCCGGCCCGGGAGATCTACTATGGCTACACCTTC.

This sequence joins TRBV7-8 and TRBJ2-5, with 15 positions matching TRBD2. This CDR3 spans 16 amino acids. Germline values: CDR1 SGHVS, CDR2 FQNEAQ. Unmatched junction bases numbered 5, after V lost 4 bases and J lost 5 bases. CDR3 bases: TGTGCCAGCAGCTACCTAGGGACTAGCGGGGGGGAGACCCAGTACTTC. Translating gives CASSYLGTSGGETQYF.

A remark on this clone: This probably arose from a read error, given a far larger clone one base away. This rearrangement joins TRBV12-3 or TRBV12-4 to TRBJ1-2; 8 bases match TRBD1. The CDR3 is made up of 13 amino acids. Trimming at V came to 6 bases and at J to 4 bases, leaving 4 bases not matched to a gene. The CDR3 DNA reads TGTGCCAGCAGCCCCGGGACAGGCTATGGCTACACCTTC. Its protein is CASSPGTGYGYTF.

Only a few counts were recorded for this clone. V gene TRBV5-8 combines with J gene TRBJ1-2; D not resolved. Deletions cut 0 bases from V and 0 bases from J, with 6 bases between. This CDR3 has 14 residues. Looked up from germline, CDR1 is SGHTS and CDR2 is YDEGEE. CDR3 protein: CASSLGSTNYGYTF. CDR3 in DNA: TGTGCCAGCAGCTTGGGCAGTACTAACTATGGCTACACCTTC.

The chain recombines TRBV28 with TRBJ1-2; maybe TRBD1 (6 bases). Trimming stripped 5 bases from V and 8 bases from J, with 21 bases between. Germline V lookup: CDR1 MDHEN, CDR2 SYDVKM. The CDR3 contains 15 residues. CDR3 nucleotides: TGTGCCAGCAGTGAGGGGGAATCCGGGGCGCAGGGCTACACCTTC. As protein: CASSEGESGAQGYTF.

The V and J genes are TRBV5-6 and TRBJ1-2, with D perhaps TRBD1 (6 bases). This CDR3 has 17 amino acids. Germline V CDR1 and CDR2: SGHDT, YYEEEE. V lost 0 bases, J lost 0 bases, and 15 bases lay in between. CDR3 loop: CASSLVAGASANYGYTF. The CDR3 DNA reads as TGTGCCAGCAGCTTGGTGGCAGGGGCATCGGCTAACTATGGCTACACCTTC.

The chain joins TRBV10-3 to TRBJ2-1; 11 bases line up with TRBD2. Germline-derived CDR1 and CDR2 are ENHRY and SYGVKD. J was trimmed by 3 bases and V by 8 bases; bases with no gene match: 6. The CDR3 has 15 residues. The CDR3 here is CAISPTSGDYNEQFF. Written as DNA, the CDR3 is TGTGCCATCTCTCCGACTAGCGGGGACTACAATGAGCAGTTCTTC.

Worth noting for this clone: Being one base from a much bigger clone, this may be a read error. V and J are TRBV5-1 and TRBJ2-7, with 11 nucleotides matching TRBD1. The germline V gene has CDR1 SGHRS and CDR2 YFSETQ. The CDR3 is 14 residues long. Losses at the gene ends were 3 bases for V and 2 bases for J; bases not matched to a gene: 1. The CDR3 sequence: CASSSGQGAYEQYF. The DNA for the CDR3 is TGCGCCAGCAGCTCGGGACAGGGGGCCTACGAGCAGTACTTC.

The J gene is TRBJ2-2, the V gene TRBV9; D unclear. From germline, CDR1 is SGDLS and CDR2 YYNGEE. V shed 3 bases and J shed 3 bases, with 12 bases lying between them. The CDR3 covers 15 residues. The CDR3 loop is CASSEHLLYTGELFF. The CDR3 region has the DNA TGTGCCAGCAGCGAACACCTACTATACACCGGGGAGCTGTTTTTT. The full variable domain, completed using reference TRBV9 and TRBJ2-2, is DSGVTQTPKHLITATGQRVTLRCSPRSGDLSVYWYQQSLDQGLQFLIQYYNGEERAKGNILERFSAQQFPDLHSELNLSSLELGDSALYFCASSEHLLYTGELFFGEGSRLTVL.

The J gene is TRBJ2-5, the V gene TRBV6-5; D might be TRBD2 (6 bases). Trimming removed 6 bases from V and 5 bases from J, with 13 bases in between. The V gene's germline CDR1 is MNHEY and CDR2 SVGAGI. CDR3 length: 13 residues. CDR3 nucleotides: TGTGCCAGCAGCCCCCGGGGGTGGGAGACCCAGTACTTC. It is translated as CASSPRGWETQYF.

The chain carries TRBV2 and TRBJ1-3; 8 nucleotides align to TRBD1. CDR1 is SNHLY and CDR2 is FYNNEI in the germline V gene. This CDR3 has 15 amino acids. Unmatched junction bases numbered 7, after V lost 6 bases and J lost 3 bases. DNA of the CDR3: TGTGCCAGCAGCCCGACAGGGGCTTTTGGAAACACCATATATTTT. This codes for CASSPTGAFGNTIYF.

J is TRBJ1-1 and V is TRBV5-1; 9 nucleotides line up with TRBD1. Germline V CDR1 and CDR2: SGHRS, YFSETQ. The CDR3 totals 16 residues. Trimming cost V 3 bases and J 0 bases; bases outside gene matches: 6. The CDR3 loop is CASSWAQGALNTEAFF. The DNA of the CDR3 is TGCGCCAGCAGCTGGGCACAGGGGGCGTTGAACACTGAAGCTTTCTTT. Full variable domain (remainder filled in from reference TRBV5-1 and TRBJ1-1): KAGVTQTPRYLIKTRGQQVTLSCSPISGHRSVSWYQQTPGQGLQFLFEYFSETQRNKGNFPGRFSGRQFSNSRSEMNVSTLELGDSALYLCASSWAQGALNTEAFFGQGTRLTVV.

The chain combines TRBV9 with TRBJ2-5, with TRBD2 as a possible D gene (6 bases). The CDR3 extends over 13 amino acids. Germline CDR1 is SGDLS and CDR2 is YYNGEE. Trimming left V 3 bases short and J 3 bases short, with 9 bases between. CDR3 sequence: CASSAGGKETQYF. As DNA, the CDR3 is TGTGCCAGCAGCGCTGGGGGGAAAGAGACCCAGTACTTC.

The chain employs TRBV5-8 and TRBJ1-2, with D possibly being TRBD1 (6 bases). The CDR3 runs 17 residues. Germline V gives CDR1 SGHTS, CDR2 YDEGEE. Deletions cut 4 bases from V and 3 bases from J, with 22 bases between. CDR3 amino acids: CASSPNRGGSNYYGYTF. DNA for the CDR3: TGTGCCAGCAGCCCAAACCGGGGGGGCTCAAACTACTATGGCTACACCTTC.

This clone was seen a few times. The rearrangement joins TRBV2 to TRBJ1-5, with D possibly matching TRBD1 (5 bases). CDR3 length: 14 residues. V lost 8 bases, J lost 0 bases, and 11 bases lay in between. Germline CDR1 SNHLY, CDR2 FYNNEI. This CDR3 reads CASRMGLSNQPQHF. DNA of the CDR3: TGTGCCAGCCGGATGGGACTTAGCAATCAGCCCCAGCATTTT.

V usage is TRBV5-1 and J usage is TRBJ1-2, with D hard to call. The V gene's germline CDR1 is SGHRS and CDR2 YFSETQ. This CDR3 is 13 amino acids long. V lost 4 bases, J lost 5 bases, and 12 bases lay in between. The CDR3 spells CASSISAGYGYTF. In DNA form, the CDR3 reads TGCGCCAGCAGCATTAGCGCTGGGTATGGCTACACCTTC.

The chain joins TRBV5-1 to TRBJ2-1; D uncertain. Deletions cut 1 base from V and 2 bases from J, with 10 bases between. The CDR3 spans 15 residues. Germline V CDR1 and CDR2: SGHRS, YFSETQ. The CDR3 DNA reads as TGCGCCAGCAGCTTGAGTTTACAGACCTACAATGAGCAGTTCTTC. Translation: CASSLSLQTYNEQFF.

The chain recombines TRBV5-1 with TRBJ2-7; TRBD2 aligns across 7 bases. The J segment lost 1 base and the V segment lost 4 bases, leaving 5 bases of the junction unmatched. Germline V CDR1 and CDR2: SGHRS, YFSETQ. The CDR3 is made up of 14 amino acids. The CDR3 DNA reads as TGCGCCAGCAGCCCGGGAGGCAAGTCCTACGAGCAGTACTTC. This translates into CASSPGGKSYEQYF.

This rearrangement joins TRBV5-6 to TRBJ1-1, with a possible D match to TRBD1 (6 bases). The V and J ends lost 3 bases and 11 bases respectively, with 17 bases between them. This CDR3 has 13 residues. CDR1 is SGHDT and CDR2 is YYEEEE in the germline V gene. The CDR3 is CASSSHRVSRAFF. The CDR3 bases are TGTGCCAGCAGCTCGCACAGGGTTTCGCGGGCTTTCTTT. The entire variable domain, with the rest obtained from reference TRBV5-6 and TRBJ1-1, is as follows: DAGVTQSPTHLIKTRGQQVTLRCSPKSGHDTVSWYQQALGQGPQFIFQYYEEEERQRGNFPDRFSGHQFPNYSSELNVNALLLGDSALYLCASSSHRVSRAFFGQGTRLTVV.

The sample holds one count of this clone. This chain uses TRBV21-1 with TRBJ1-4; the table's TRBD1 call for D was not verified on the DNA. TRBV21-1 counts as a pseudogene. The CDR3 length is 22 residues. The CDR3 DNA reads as TGTCCTACGAGTCAGTCCCATTGCCGGGACAGGGTTAACGAAGCAACTAATGAAAAACTGTTTTTT. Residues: CPTSQSHCRDRVNEATNEKLFF.

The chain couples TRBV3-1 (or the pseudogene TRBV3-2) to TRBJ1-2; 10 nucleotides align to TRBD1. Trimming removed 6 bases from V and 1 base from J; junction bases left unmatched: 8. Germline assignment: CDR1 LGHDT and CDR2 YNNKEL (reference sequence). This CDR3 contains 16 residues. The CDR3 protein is CASSASDRGHNYGYTF. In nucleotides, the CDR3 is TGTGCCAGCAGTGCATCTGACAGGGGGCATAACTATGGCTACACCTTC.

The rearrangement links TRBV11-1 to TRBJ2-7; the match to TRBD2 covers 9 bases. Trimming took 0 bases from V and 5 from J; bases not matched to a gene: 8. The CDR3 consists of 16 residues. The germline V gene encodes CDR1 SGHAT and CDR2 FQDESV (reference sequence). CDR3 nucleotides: TGTGCCAGCAGCTTAGCGAGATCGGCGGGGGGGCACGAGCAGTACTTC. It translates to CASSLARSAGGHEQYF.

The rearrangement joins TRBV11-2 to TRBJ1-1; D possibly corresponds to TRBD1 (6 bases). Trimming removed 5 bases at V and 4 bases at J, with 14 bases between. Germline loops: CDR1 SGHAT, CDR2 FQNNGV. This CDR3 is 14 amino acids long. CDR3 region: CASSQHRESTEAFF. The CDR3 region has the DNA TGTGCCAGCAGCCAACACAGGGAAAGCACTGAAGCTTTCTTT.

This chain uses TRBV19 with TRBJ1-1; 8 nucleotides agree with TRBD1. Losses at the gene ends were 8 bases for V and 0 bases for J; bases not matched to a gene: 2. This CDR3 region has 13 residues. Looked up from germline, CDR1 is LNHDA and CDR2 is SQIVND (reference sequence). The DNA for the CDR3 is TGTGCCAGTGGGGACAGGATGAACACTGAAGCTTTCTTT. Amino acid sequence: CASGDRMNTEAFF.